This entry features one T cell receptor (beta chain) sequence. The antigen remains undetermined. This entry is derived from a study of blood T cells in healthy people across ages. In the study overall: Template switching recovered approximately one barcoded beta molecule for every two T cells. Notes on the study in general: Without sorted subsets, naive and antigen-experienced compartments could not be conclusively compared. With age, beta diversity per million T cells declined roughly linearly, significantly by roughly 40.

It was with a sample-barcoded 5' primer and a J-beta primer mix that a second PCR of about 7 to 12 cycles was run. TCRdb analysed the 5' RACE reads with MiXCR anew, one entry per CDR3 protein. The sample has over 700,000 distinct CDR3 sequences; approximately 53% are singletons. The CDR3 is made up of 14 amino acids. The V gene's germline CDR1 is ENHRY and CDR2 SYGVKD. V was pared by 3 bases and J by 4 bases, with 12 bases between. The people who gave samples were healthy Caucasians from Russia, aged roughly 6 to 100. Material: blood. The chain uses TRBV10-3 and TRBJ1-1; the D gene is possibly TRBD1 (6 bases). The TCR comes from a man of 80 years or more in good health. The CDR3 nucleotides are TGTGCCATCAGTGACAAGGCAGGGGTCACTGAAGCTTTCTTT. It encodes CAISDKAGVTEAFF.